This T cell receptor beta chain stems from a study of cytomegalovirus exposure and HLA in healthy donors. As concerns this clone: Its target is unknown.

General study findings and limits: For most subjects, TCR beta sequences were reported to predict HLA-A and HLA-B alleles with accuracy. A few V segments could not be told apart, such as TRBV6-2 and TRBV6-3, and were left out.

Vbeta (60) and Jbeta (13) primers were used in the PCR. Libraries were prepared by immunoSEQ multiplex PCR; TCRdb keeps only in-frame clonotypes and omits some of them. The sample records about 160,000 clones, over 80% being singletons. CDR3 size: 13 residues. The V gene's germline CDR1 is SGHNT and CDR2 YYREEE (reference sequence). Trimming removed 0 bases from V and 2 bases from J, with 5 bases in between. Sampled while nominally healthy, donors likely had unrecorded immune exposures. The rearrangement uses TRBV5-4 and TRBJ2-5; no reliable D call. Sequenced material: PBMCs. This TCR was recovered from a man in his forties or fifties in good health and CMV-seropositive. The CDR3 DNA follows: TGTGCCAGCAGCTTGGACATACAAGAGACCCAGTACTTC. Its translation: CASSLDIQETQYF.